The 9 T cell receptor beta chains in this list originate from one sample, sequenced in a study of identical twins. TCRdb called the 5' RACE reads again in MiXCR, with one record for every CDR3 protein. The data show 300,000 to 400,000 distinct CDR3 sequences, with 10% to 15% seen just once and 7.2% held by the top ten. A further study also used this sample, focusing on yellow fever vaccine responses in identical twins.

Sequencing input: CD8+ T cells sorted from blood. These receptors were collected from a woman between 18 and 30 years old in good health.

A few counts support this clonotype. This chain uses TRBV6-2 or TRBV6-3 with TRBJ2-2; the D gene could be TRBD1 or TRBD2 (5 bases each). Germline V gene sequence: CDR1 MNHEY, CDR2 SVGEGT. Deletions cut 0 bases from V and 8 bases from J, with 13 bases between. This CDR3 is 15 amino acids long. The CDR3 bases are TGTGCCAGCAGTTACTCGACAGATCGAGGGGGGGAGCTGTTTTTT. Its protein product is CASSYSTDRGGELFF.

The V and J genes are TRBV27 and TRBJ2-7; the D gene is possibly TRBD1 (5 bases). Germline V lookup: CDR1 MNHEY, CDR2 SMNVEV (reference sequence). This CDR3 comprises 14 residues. The V and J ends lost 2 bases and 0 bases respectively, with 8 bases between them. CDR3 amino acids: CASSLKGFSYEQYF. In nucleotides, the CDR3 is TGTGCCAGCAGTTTAAAGGGGTTCTCCTACGAGCAGTACTTC.

This clonotype has just a few counts. The chain uses TRBV4-1 and TRBJ2-6; D ambiguous. Germline loops: CDR1 MGHRA, CDR2 YSYEKL. The CDR3 length is 18 residues. V was pared by 5 bases and J by 0 bases, with 17 bases between. The CDR3 sequence is CASSIFLSGSSGANVLTF. The CDR3 region has the DNA TGCGCCAGCAGCATCTTCCTCAGTGGCAGCTCTGGGGCCAACGTCCTGACTTTC.

Remarks on this clonotype: This may stem from a read error, because a much larger clone lies one nucleotide away. This chain connects TRBV12-3 or TRBV12-4 to TRBJ2-1; no firm D call. The CDR3 has 15 amino acids. CDR3 residues: CASRFRYGMPPEQFF. The CDR3 DNA follows: TGTGCCAGCCGTTTCCGGTACGGCATGCCCCCAGAGCAGTTCTTC.

The chain carries TRBV7-9 and TRBJ2-5; D gene unclear. Germline V gene data show CDR1 as SEHNR and CDR2 as FQNEAQ (reference sequence). Trimming took off 1 base at V and 1 base at J, with 7 bases between the two ends. The CDR3 covers 14 residues. CDR3 in amino acids: CASSLVQSQETQYF. The CDR3 DNA reads TGTGCCAGCAGCTTAGTACAGAGCCAAGAGACCCAGTACTTC. Combining the CDR3 with reference TRBV7-9 and TRBJ2-5 gives the whole variable domain DTGVSQNPRHKITKRGQNVTFRCDPISEHNRLYWYRQTLGQGPEFLTYFQNEAQLEKSRLLSDRFSAERPKGSFSTLEIQRTEQGDSAMYLCASSLVQSQETQYFGPGTRLLVL.

At least ten counts were recorded for this clonotype. The genes are TRBV5-5 and TRBJ2-5; unclear D gene. The CDR3 spans 11 residues. The V and J ends lost 2 bases and 3 bases respectively, with 2 bases between them. Germline-derived CDR1 and CDR2 are SGHKS and YYEKEE (reference sequence). The CDR3 bases are TGTGCCAGCAGCTTCGAAGAGACCCAGTACTTC. Translated, it gives CASSFEETQYF.

This clonotype was picked up a small number of times. The rearrangement joins TRBV3-1 to TRBJ1-6; the D is unclear. Germline assignment: CDR1 LGHDT and CDR2 YNNKEL (reference sequence). The ends were cut back, 2 bases at V and 0 bases at J, with 11 bases in the middle. CDR3 length: 17 residues. The CDR3 reads CASSQLKTSSYNSPLHF. As DNA, the CDR3 is TGTGCCAGCAGCCAATTAAAGACGAGCTCCTATAATTCACCCCTCCACTTT.

The chain carries TRBV4-1 and TRBJ1-2; possible D gene TRBD1, 6 bases. The CDR3 has 13 amino acids. The V gene's germline CDR1 is MGHRA and CDR2 YSYEKL. The V and J ends lost 7 bases and 7 bases respectively, with 16 bases between them. CDR3 loop: CASKSVAGVGYTF. CDR3 in DNA: TGCGCCAGCAAGTCTGTTGCAGGGGTTGGCTACACCTTC.

In this sample, this clonotype turned up a few times. The chain couples TRBV9 to TRBJ2-3; 9 bases agree with TRBD2. Looked up from germline, CDR1 is SGDLS and CDR2 is YYNGEE. This CDR3 has 15 residues. With V trimmed by 0 bases and J by 4 bases, 3 bases remained unmatched. The CDR3 here is CASSVGGRAADTQYF. The CDR3 DNA sequence: TGTGCCAGCAGCGTAGGCGGGAGGGCGGCAGATACGCAGTATTTT.